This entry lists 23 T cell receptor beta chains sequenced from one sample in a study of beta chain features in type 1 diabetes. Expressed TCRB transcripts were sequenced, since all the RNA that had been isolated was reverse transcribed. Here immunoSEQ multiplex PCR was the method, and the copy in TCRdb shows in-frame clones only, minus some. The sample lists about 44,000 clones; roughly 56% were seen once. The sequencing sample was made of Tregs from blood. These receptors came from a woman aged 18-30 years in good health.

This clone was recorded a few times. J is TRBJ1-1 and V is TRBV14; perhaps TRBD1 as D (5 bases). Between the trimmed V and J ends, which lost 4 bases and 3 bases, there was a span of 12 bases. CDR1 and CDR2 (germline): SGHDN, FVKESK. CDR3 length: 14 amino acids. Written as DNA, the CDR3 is TGTGCCAGCAGCCCGCGACGGGGGGACACTGAAGCTTTCTTT. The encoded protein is CASSPRRGDTEAFF.

CDR3 DNA sequence: TGTGCCAGCGGGGGACTAGCGGGAGATGCCGGGGAGCTGTTTTTT. It codes for CASGGLAGDAGELFF. The chain has TRBV28 and TRBJ2-2; 14 positions match TRBD2. V trimming: 8 bases; J trimming: 6 bases; junction bases outside the gene matches: 5. This CDR3 spans 15 amino acids. From germline, CDR1 is MDHEN and CDR2 SYDVKM.

This chain's CDR3 is CASSQETAGGFFTEAFF. CDR3 DNA sequence: TGCGCCAGCAGCCAAGAGACGGCAGGGGGATTTTTCACTGAAGCTTTCTTT. This chain joins TRBV4-1 and TRBJ1-1; TRBD1 aligns across 7 bases. The V and J ends lost 0 bases and 4 bases, in that order; junction bases with no gene match: 11. This CDR3 contains 17 residues. Germline CDR1 reads MGHRA; CDR2 reads YSYEKL.

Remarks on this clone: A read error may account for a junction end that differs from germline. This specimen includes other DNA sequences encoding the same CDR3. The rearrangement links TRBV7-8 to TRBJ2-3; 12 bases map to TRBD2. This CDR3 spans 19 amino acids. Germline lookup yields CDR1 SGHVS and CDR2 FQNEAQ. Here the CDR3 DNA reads TGTGCCAGCAGCACCCGACTAATGGGGACTAGCGGGTACACAGATACACAGTATTTT. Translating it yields CASSTRLMGTSGYTDTQYF. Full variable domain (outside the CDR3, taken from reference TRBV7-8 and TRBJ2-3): GAGVSQSPRYKVAKRGQDVALRCDPISGHVSLFWYQQALGQGPEFLTYFQNEAQLDKSGLPSDRFFAERPEGSVSTLKIQRTQQEDSAVYLCASSTRLMGTSGYTDTQYFGPGTRLTVL.

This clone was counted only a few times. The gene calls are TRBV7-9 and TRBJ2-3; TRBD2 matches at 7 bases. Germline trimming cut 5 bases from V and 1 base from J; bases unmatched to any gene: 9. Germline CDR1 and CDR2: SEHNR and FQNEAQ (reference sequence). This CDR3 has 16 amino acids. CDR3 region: CASSREGLSRTDTQYF. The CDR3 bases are TGTGCCAGCAGCAGGGAGGGACTATCTCGCACAGATACGCAGTATTTT.

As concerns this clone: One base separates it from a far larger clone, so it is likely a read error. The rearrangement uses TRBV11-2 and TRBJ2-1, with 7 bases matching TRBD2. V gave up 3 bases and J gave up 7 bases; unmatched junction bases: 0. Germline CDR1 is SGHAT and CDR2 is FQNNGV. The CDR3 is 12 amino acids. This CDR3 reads CASSFSGNEQFF. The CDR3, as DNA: TGTGCCAGCAGCTTTAGCGGGAATGAGCAGTTCTTC.

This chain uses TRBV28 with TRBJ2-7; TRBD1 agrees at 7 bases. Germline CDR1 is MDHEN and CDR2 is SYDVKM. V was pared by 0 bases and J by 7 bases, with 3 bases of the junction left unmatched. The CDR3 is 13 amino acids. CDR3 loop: CASSLWTGKEQYF. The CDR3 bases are TGTGCCAGCAGTTTATGGACAGGGAAAGAGCAGTACTTC.

The CDR3 nucleotides read TGCGCCAGCAGCCTGTCGACAGCCCCGGGAGGCGGAAACACCATATATTTT. Protein sequence: CASSLSTAPGGGNTIYF. The chain uses TRBV5-1 and TRBJ1-3; tentative D call: TRBD1 (5 bases). Deletions cut 4 bases from V and 4 bases from J, with 21 bases between. Germline V lookup: CDR1 SGHRS, CDR2 YFSETQ. The CDR3 runs 17 residues.

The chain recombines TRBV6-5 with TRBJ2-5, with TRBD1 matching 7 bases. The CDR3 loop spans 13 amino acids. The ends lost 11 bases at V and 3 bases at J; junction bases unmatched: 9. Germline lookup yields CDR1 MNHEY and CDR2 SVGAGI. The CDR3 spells CASARQGKETQYF. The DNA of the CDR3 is TGTGCCTCAGCGAGACAGGGTAAAGAGACCCAGTACTTC.

In nucleotides, the CDR3 is TGTGCCAGCACCATGCCAGGGGGCGAGGAGCAGCCCCAGCATTTT. Translating it yields CASTMPGGEEQPQHF. J is TRBJ1-5 and V is TRBV6-5; TRBD1 matches 8 bases. Germline loops: CDR1 MNHEY, CDR2 SVGAGI. The CDR3 length is 15 residues. Trimming at V came to 7 bases and at J to 7 bases, leaving 12 bases not matched to a gene.

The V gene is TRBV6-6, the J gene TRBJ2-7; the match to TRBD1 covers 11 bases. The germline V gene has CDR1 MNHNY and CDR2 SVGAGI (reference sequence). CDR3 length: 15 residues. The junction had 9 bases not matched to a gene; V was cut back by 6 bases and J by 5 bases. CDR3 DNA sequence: TGTGCCAGCAGAAAAATGGCGGGACAGGGGGACGAGCAGTACTTC. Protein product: CASRKMAGQGDEQYF.

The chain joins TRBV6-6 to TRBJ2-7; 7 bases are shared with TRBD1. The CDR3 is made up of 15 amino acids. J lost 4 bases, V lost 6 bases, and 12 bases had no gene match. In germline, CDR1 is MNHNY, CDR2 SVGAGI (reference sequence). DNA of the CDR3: TGTGCCAGCAGGGAAAGGGAACAGGGGACGTACGAGCAGTACTTC. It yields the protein CASREREQGTYEQYF.

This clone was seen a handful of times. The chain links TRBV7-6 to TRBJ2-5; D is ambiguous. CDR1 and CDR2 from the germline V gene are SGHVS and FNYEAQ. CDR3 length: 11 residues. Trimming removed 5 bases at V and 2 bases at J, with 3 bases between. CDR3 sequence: CASSIQETQYF. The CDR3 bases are TGTGCCAGCAGCATACAAGAGACCCAGTACTTC.

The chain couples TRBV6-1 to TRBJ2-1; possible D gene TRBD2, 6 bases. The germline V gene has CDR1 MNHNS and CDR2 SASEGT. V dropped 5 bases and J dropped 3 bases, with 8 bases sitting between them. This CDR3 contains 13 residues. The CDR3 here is CASSLGLYNEQFF. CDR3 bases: TGTGCCAGCAGTTTGGGACTCTACAATGAGCAGTTCTTC.

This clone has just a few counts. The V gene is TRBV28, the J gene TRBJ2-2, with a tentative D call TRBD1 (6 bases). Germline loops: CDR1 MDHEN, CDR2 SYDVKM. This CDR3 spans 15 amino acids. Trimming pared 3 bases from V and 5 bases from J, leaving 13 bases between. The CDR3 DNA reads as TGTGCCAGCAGTTTGGGAGACAGGAAGACCGGGGAGCTGTTTTTT. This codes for CASSLGDRKTGELFF. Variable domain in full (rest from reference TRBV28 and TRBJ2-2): DVKVTQSSRYLVKRTGEKVFLECVQDMDHENMFWYRQDPGLGLRLIYFSYDVKMKEKGDIPEGYSVSREKKERFSLILESASTNQTSMYLCASSLGDRKTGELFFGEGSRLTVL.

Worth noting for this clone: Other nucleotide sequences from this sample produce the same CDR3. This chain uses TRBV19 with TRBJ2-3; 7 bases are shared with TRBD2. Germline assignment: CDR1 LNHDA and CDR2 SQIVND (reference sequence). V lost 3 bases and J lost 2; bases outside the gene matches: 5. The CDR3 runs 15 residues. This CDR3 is CASSIGGGITDTQYF. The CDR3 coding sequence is TGTGCCAGTAGTATTGGGGGAGGGATCACAGATACGCAGTATTTT.

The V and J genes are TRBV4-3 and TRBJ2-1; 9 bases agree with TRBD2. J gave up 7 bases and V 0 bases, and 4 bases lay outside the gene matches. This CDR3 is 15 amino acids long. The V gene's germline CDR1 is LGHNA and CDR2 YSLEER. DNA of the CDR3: TGCGCCAGCAGCCAAGATGCGGGAGGGGGGAATGAGCAGTTCTTC. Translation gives CASSQDAGGGNEQFF.

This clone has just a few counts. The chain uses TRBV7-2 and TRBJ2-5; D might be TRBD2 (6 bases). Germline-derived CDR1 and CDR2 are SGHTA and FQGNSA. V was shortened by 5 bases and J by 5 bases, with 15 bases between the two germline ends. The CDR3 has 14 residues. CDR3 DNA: TGTGCCAGCAGCCGGGGGACGGCGTCGGAGACCCAGTACTTC. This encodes CASSRGTASETQYF.

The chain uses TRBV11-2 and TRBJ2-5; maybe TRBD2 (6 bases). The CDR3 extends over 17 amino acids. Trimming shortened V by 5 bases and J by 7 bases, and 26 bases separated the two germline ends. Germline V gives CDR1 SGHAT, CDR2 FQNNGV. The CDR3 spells CASSREWLGSLAGTQYF. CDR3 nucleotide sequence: TGTGCCAGCAGCCGGGAGTGGCTAGGTAGTCTGGCGGGGACCCAGTACTTC.

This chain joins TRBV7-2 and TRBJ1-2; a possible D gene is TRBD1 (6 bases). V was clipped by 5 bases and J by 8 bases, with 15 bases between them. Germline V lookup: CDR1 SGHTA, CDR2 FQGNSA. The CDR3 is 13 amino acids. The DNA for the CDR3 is TGTGCCAGCAGCCAACAGGGAAGCGAGGGCTACACCTTC. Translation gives CASSQQGSEGYTF. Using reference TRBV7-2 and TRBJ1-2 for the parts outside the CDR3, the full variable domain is GAGVSQSPSNKVTEKGKDVELRCDPISGHTALYWYRQSLGQGLEFLIYFQGNSAPDKSGLPSDRFSAERTGGSVSTLTIQRTQQEDSAVYLCASSQQGSEGYTFGSGTRLTVV.

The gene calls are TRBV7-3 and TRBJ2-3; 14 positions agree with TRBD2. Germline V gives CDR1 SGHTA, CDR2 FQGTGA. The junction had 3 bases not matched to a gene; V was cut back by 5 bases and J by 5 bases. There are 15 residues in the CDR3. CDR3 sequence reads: CASSRGTSGRDTQYF. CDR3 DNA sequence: TGTGCCAGCAGCCGCGGGACTAGCGGGAGAGATACGCAGTATTTT. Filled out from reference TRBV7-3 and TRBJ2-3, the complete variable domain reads GAGVSQTPSNKVTEKGKYVELRCDPISGHTALYWYRQSLGQGPEFLIYFQGTGAADDSGLPNDRFFAVRPEGSVSTLKIQRTERGDSAVYLCASSRGTSGRDTQYFGPGTRLTVL.

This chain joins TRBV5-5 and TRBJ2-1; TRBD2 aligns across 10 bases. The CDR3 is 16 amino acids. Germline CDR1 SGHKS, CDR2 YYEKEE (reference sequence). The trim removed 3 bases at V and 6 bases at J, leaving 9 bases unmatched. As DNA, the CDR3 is TGTGCCAGCAGCTCCGCGCTAGCGGGAGTTTTCAATGAGCAGTTCTTC. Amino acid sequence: CASSSALAGVFNEQFF.

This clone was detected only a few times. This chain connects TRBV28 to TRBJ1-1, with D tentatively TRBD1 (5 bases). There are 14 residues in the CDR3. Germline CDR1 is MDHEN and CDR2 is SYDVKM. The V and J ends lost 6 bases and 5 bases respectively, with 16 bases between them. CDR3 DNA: TGTGCCAGCAGCGGGGGAGGGAAGGGAACTGAAGCTTTCTTT. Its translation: CASSGGGKGTEAFF. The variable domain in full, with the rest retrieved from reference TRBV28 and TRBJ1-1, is DVKVTQSSRYLVKRTGEKVFLECVQDMDHENMFWYRQDPGLGLRLIYFSYDVKMKEKGDIPEGYSVSREKKERFSLILESASTNQTSMYLCASSGGGKGTEAFFGQGTRLTVV.